The entry that follows covers one TCR beta chain sequence. Its antigen is currently unknown. This specimen belongs to a study of cytomegalovirus exposure and HLA in healthy donors. The PCR had 60 Vbeta and 13 Jbeta primers. Generated by immunoSEQ multiplex PCR, the TCRdb table keeps only in-frame clones and is missing some. The sample has about 200,000 clones; roughly 72% are singletons. Nominally healthy donors provided the samples, though records likely missed some immune exposures. Regarding the study as a whole: In terms of immune exposure information, only CMV serostatus was available. DRB1 had the most TCR associations and HLA-C the fewest, a later analysis found, with rates varying by HLA locus.

Germline V gene lookup returns CDR1 MNHEY and CDR2 SMNVEV (reference sequence). The CDR3 sequence is 15 residues long. Trimming shortened V by 5 bases and J by 4 bases, and 14 bases separated the two germline ends. Sequencing was carried out using PBMCs. The TCR originated in a man aged 25-45 years in good health and CMV-seronegative. The chain combines TRBV27 with TRBJ1-4; perhaps TRBD1 as D (6 bases). The CDR3 protein is CASSPQQGNNEKLFF. CDR3 nucleotides: TGTGCCAGCAGTCCTCAACAGGGAAATAATGAAAAACTGTTTTTT.